This TCR beta chain was found in a study of regulatory T cells in long-lasting Graves disease (dated by TCRdb to about 2021). About the investigation overall: Persistent Graves' disease meant more than 5 years of antithyroid drug treatment with TSH receptor autoantibodies that stayed positive. This study used TCR sequencing and RNA sequencing of peripheral blood to compare persistent Graves' disease patients against newly diagnosed Graves' disease patients. The study was registered as a clinical trial and conducted in China. TCR sequencing covered around 13 persistent and 20 or so newly diagnosed Graves' disease patients, around 35 samples in total. Antithyroid drugs had been taken for approximately 9.5 years on average by persistent Graves' disease patients in the clinical cohort.

Deletion took 2 bases off V and 5 bases off J, with a span of 12 bases between the germline ends. The CDR3 numbers 14 residues from cysteine through phenylalanine. The retained sequence is limited to the CDR3, 42 bases, with the frame set at the first base. CDR1 and CDR2, per the germline V gene (reference sequence), are SEHNR and FQNEAQ. In this sample, this clonotype turned up once. Its antigen remains unidentified. No base qualities exist here, and no much larger clone lies one base off it. One read alone lends weak support. Interpreted using the paper, the time point label stands for: persistent/refractory GD, antithyroid drugs over 5 years with positive TRAb. For both TCR sequencing and RNA sequencing, RNA was extracted from PBMCs using TRIzol. The diagnosis of Graves' disease was made according to American Thyroid Association guidelines. Patients were recruited from an endocrinology department in Xi'an, China. Each patient gave around 9 milliliters of peripheral blood, collected in an EDTA anticoagulant tube. Ficoll Paque Plus density gradient separation was used to isolate PBMCs, and no further T cell sorting was performed. An Agilent 2100 Bioanalyzer and agarose gel were used to check RNA quality, while a NanoDrop 2000 measured RNA concentration.

The paper as a whole reports these results and caveats: Compared with newly diagnosed patients, persistent Graves' disease patients had lower TCR Shannon entropy and fewer highly expanded clones, which suggests clonal expansion. As a limitation, the authors acknowledged that the small sample size may reduce accuracy. The study examined only peripheral blood because the primary lesion, thyroid tissue, could not be accessed. Preferential use of TRBV28, TRBJ1-2 and TRBJ2-5 was observed in persistent disease, whereas TRBV20-1 and TRBJ2-1 were favored in newly diagnosed disease. Sequencing and analysis were restricted to the TCR beta chain. More public clonotypes were shared among persistent patients (around 3,000) than among newly diagnosed patients (approximately 930).

Libraries came from multiplex PCR. Sequencing was carried out with an Illumina HiSeq 4000. To build TCR beta libraries, CDR3 regions were amplified by Arm-PCR using iRepertoire HTBI primers. Before sequencing, the PCR products underwent gel purification. The original pipeline was this. Gene usage analysis of CDR3 amino acid clonotypes used the 55 to 80 TRBV and 14 TRBJ segments found across samples. Filtered high-quality paired reads were merged into contigs using COPE and FqMerger. Contigs were aligned with BLAST to IMGT TRBV, TRBD and TRBJ reference genes, and CDR3 was defined per IMGT. Any clonotype with a frequency above 0.1% was counted as a highly expanded clone. Shannon entropy was used to measure repertoire diversity, and the Gini coefficient was used to measure V-J evenness. Public clonotypes were defined as clonotypes shared by more than one individual. TCRdb reprocessed the public reads (quality trimming at Q25 with fastp, clone calling with MiXCR) and kept in-frame beta chains. CDR3 protein duplicates are merged, each entry listing the most common genes and DNA. These V and J calls originate from TCRdb's pipeline instead of the authors' own analysis. Across this sample there are 400,000 to 600,000 distinct CDR3 sequences, with roughly a fifth seen only once. Roughly 7.1% of the sample is in the top ten clones.

Sequencing was performed on peripheral blood mononuclear cells (PBMCs), taken when the disease was refractory, from a patient treated with antithyroid drugs. The sequence links TRBV7-9 to TRBJ2-5; the D gene is possibly TRBD1, with 6 bases matching. The sequence came from a female donor with Graves disease. The nucleotide sequence reads TGTGCCAGCAGCTTACAGGGGTCGGTGGAGACCCAGTACTTC. Its protein reads: CASSLQGSVETQYF.